The clone carrying this TCR beta chain was seen a handful of times. Its antigen is still unknown. This sample stems from a study of neoadjuvant anti-PD-1 for oral cavity cancer. PBMC libraries mostly used approximately 500 ng of input genomic DNA, with six replicates per sample. Sequenced by immunoSEQ multiplex PCR; TCRdb stores in-frame clones only, minus some. The table lists about 9,600 clones, roughly 62% of them singletons, with around 4% in the top ten. Time point reported: after neoadjuvant nivolumab, at surgical resection. Cohort: HPV-negative, locally advanced oral cavity squamous cell carcinoma patients. Trimming removed 0 bases from V and 6 bases from J, with 11 bases in between. Germline CDR1 is SGHNT and CDR2 is YYREEE (reference sequence). The CDR3 sequence is 14 residues long. Points from the study as a whole: Pretreatment Treg/Th17 ratio correlated inversely with post-treatment tumor clonality.

The specimen comprised PBMCs, sampled after nivolumab (anti-PD-1) treatment. This TCR was sampled from a person aged 35-79 years with oral cavity squamous cell carcinoma. This chain connects TRBV5-4 to TRBJ2-3, with a possible D match to TRBD2 (6 bases). The CDR3 nucleotides are TGTGCCAGCAGCTTGGAGAGCGGGTTGGATACGCAGTATTTT. Protein: CASSLESGLDTQYF.